This T cell receptor (beta chain) was recorded in a study of blood T cell repertoires in COVID-19. The wider study: The origin of the acute and convalescent COVID-19 samples was the United States, Italy and Spain. Sample material is recorded as cDNA or gDNA derived from T cells, B-cell-depleted T cells, or PBMCs.

Original processing notes: Amplification with reference gene primers provided the estimates of nucleated cell counts. Clones were read by immunoSEQ multiplex PCR, and TCRdb kept only the in-frame ones, dropping some. Clonal size and the V and J genes are those of that table, whereas D and trimming came from the DNA. The sample lists about 140,000 clones, around 80% occurring once. This CDR3 has 14 residues. Between the trimmed V and J ends, which lost 10 bases and 5 bases, there was a span of 15 bases. Germline V gene sequence: CDR1 MDHEN, CDR2 SYDVKM. The material sequenced was peripheral blood. The origin of this receptor is a man between 60 and 75 years old with acute or convalescent COVID-19. The chain joins TRBV28 to TRBJ1-6, with a tentative D call TRBD1 (5 bases). CDR3 amino acids: CATAGGADNSPLHF. The CDR3 nucleotides read TGTGCCACCGCAGGCGGGGCTGATAATTCACCCCTCCACTTT.